The entry that follows covers one TCR beta chain sequence. Its antigen is as yet unknown. It was patients with CD8+CD57+ cell expansion by flow cytometry who were chosen for sequencing. Every patient had severe acquired aplastic anemia. Among the patients, none had received any therapy at the time of blood sampling. V was clipped by 6 bases and J by 4 bases, with 12 bases between them. The CDR3 sequence is 13 residues long. CDR1 MNHNS and CDR2 SASEGT come from the germline V gene. TCR beta VDJ combinations and CDR3 sequences were profiled from genomic DNA. TCRdb fed the reads into MiXCR, producing one record per CDR3 protein. The sample holds roughly 250,000 distinct CDR3 sequences, 65% to 90% seen once. This entry is derived from a study of CD8+CD57+ T cells in acquired aplastic anemia. Overall study results and limits: Overlap between patients and controls comprised about 30 CD8+ CDR3 sequences. Significance was not reached for CD8+ Simpson's diversity between patients and controls.

The chain employs TRBV6-1 and TRBJ1-2; D is unresolved. This sequence originates from a human donor with aplastic anemia. Sequenced material: sorted CD4+, CD8+, or CD8+CD57+ T cells (not recorded which) from PBMCs. CDR3: CASRPLGVYGYTF. In DNA, the CDR3 is TGTGCCAGCAGGCCACTCGGGGTCTATGGCTACACCTTC.